The clone carrying this TCR beta chain qualifies as medium-sized. Antigen unknown. This specimen belongs to a study of circulating CD8 cells and anti-PD-1 response in melanoma. Study-wide background: Response groups: complete/partial responders versus stable/progressive non-responders.

General study findings and limits: Under 8% of TRB clonotypes were shared between subsets at M1.

V was pared by 7 bases and J by 7 bases, with 20 bases between. The CDR3 length is 15 residues. Germline CDR1 reads MDHEN; CDR2 reads SYDVKM. Sorting of live CD3+CD8+TCRalphabeta+ cells by PD-1 and/or TIGIT gave four subsets. Each library started from 15 ng of total RNA using the QIAseq Immune Repertoire TCR panel. In TCRdb, the reads were re-called with MiXCR into one record per CDR3 protein. The repertoire holds 400 to 450 distinct CDR3 sequences, with about 11% as singletons. Source: CD8+ T cells from PBMCs, taken at baseline or after one month of anti-PD-1 therapy (not recorded which). This chain connects TRBV28 to TRBJ2-1; D possibly matches TRBD1 or TRBD2 (5 bases each). The receptor was isolated from a human donor with melanoma. CDR3: CASNFGTGGMNEQFF. The CDR3 DNA reads TGTGCCAGCAATTTTGGAACAGGAGGAATGAATGAGCAGTTCTTC.